These 15 T cell receptor beta chains were all obtained from the same sample, sequenced in a study of T cell repertoires in cytomegalovirus infection. These receptors' antigens are unknown. TCRdb re-called the reads through MiXCR, storing one row per CDR3 protein. The profile shows some 350,000 distinct CDR3 sequences, about 35% of them singletons. This sample comprised cultured PBMCs, obtained from culture after CMV antigen stimulation. These receptors were collected from a human donor in good health (CMV status not recorded). Some clones in this sample may be carry-over from other donors' samples.

This clonotype has just a few counts. The chain links TRBV28 to TRBJ1-1, with D uncertain. This CDR3 is built from 19 residues. Germline lookup yields CDR1 MDHEN and CDR2 SYDVKM. Trimming removed 1 base at V and 5 bases at J, with 26 bases between. The CDR3 sequence is CASSLSPIRTIAQGTEAFF. The DNA of the CDR3 is TGTGCCAGCAGTTTATCCCCGATAAGGACGATTGCCCAAGGAACTGAAGCTTTCTTT.

The chain has TRBV7-8 and TRBJ1-5, with TRBD1 as a possible D gene (5 bases). The CDR3 is 16 amino acids. Germline values: CDR1 SGHVS, CDR2 FQNEAQ. Trimming took 1 base from V and 0 from J, leaving 10 bases between them. In nucleotides, the CDR3 is TGTGCCAGCAGCTTAGGTGCAGGGCCTAGCAATCAGCCCCAGCATTTT. This gives the protein CASSLGAGPSNQPQHF.

The chain has TRBV20-1 and TRBJ2-5; D possibly corresponds to TRBD2 (6 bases). Germline-derived CDR1 and CDR2 are DFQATT and SNEGSKA (reference sequence). This CDR3 is 13 amino acids long. V lost 2 bases to trimming and J lost 4 bases, with 11 bases between them. CDR3 loop: CSARSREGETQYF. The DNA of the CDR3 is TGCAGTGCTAGATCGCGGGAAGGAGAGACCCAGTACTTC.

This clonotype was counted a few times. The rearrangement uses TRBV27 and TRBJ2-5, with a possible D match to TRBD2 (5 bases). The CDR3 spans 15 residues. Germline loops: CDR1 MNHEY, CDR2 SMNVEV (reference sequence). V was cut by 2 bases and J by 4 bases, with 14 bases left in between. The CDR3 region is CASSLRVGAGETQYF. DNA for the CDR3: TGTGCCAGCAGTTTAAGGGTGGGAGCTGGAGAGACCCAGTACTTC.

The V call is TRBV27, the J call TRBJ1-2, with a possible D match to TRBD1 (5 bases). V was cut by 0 bases and J by 8 bases, with 10 bases left in between. The germline gives CDR1 MNHEY, CDR2 SMNVEV (reference sequence). The CDR3 has 13 residues. The CDR3: CASSLSPRGGYTF. Here the CDR3 DNA reads TGTGCCAGCAGTTTATCTCCTCGGGGGGGCTACACCTTC.

J is TRBJ2-3 and V is TRBV5-8; 9 nucleotides align to TRBD1. Germline CDR1 and CDR2: SGHTS and YDEGEE. J gave up 5 bases and V 0 bases, and 1 base lay outside the gene matches. CDR3 length: 14 amino acids. The CDR3 DNA reads TGTGCCAGCAGCTTGGGACAGGGGGAAGATACGCAGTATTTT. Amino acid sequence: CASSLGQGEDTQYF. The full variable domain, rest sourced from reference TRBV5-8 and TRBJ2-3, is EAGVTQSPTHLIKTRGQQATLRCSPISGHTSVYWYQQALGLGLQFLLWYDEGEERNRGNFPPRFSGRQFPNYSSELNVNALELEDSALYLCASSLGQGEDTQYFGPGTRLTVL.

V and J are TRBV20-1 and TRBJ2-1, with D perhaps being TRBD1 or TRBD2 (5 bases each). Germline V gives CDR1 DFQATT, CDR2 SNEGSKA (reference sequence). CDR3 size: 16 residues. Trimming took 6 bases from V and 0 from J, leaving 18 bases between them. CDR3 nucleotide sequence: TGCAGTGCGGGGGTTCGAGCGCTAAGCTCCTACAATGAGCAGTTCTTC. Its protein is CSAGVRALSSYNEQFF.

This clonotype was seen at least ten times. The chain is built from TRBV5-1 and TRBJ2-7; D is perhaps TRBD1 (6 bases). CDR3 length: 14 amino acids. V was pared by 5 bases and J by 0 bases, with 12 bases between. The germline gives CDR1 SGHRS, CDR2 YFSETQ. In DNA, the CDR3 is TGCGCCAGCAGTGCGGACAGCGTCTCCTACGAGCAGTACTTC. It encodes CASSADSVSYEQYF. Complete variable domain (other parts from reference TRBV5-1 and TRBJ2-7): KAGVTQTPRYLIKTRGQQVTLSCSPISGHRSVSWYQQTPGQGLQFLFEYFSETQRNKGNFPGRFSGRQFSNSRSEMNVSTLELGDSALYLCASSADSVSYEQYFGPGTRLTVT.

This clonotype was detected once. The chain recombines TRBV5-4 with TRBJ2-3, with 11 positions matching TRBD2. The CDR3 runs to 16 residues. Per germline, CDR1 SGHNT and CDR2 YYREEE (reference sequence). The ends lost 4 bases at V and 4 bases at J; junction bases unmatched: 8. CDR3 nucleotide sequence: TGTGCCAGCAGCGTTCCGGGACTAGCGGACCCAGATACGCAGTATTTT. Its protein product is CASSVPGLADPDTQYF.

The chain carries TRBV19 and TRBJ1-5, with 7 bases lining up with TRBD1. V trimming: 5 bases; J trimming: 4 bases; junction bases outside the gene matches: 11. There are 16 residues in the CDR3. In germline, CDR1 is LNHDA, CDR2 SQIVND (reference sequence). The CDR3 DNA is TGTGCCAGTAGTTCCCCAGGGGGGGGTGCAAATCAGCCCCAGCATTTT. This translates into CASSSPGGGANQPQHF. Looking up the rest from reference TRBV19 and TRBJ1-5 gives the full variable domain: DGGITQSPKYLFRKEGQNVTLSCEQNLNHDAMYWYRQDPGQGLRLIYYSQIVNDFQKGDIAEGYSVSREKKESFPLTVTSAQKNPTAFYLCASSSPGGGANQPQHFGDGTRLSIL.

This sequence joins TRBV9 and TRBJ2-1, with 9 bases that match TRBD2. The CDR3 is 15 residues long. Germline loops: CDR1 SGDLS, CDR2 YYNGEE. V shed 3 bases and J 14 bases; nucleotides not matched to a gene: 15. The CDR3 nucleotides are TGTGCCAGCAGCGCATTTGGGCTAGCGGGGTGGGAGAAGTTCTTC. Translated: CASSAFGLAGWEKFF.

CDR3 sequence: CASSTSYRARNEQFF. CDR3 sequence (DNA): TGTGCCAGCAGCACCAGTTACCGGGCGCGCAATGAGCAGTTCTTC. The J gene is TRBJ2-1, the V gene TRBV7-9; D is ambiguous. Germline V gene sequence: CDR1 SEHNR, CDR2 FQNEAQ (reference sequence). Trimming removed 5 bases at V and 6 bases at J, with 17 bases between. There are 15 residues in the CDR3. Complete variable domain (other parts from reference TRBV7-9 and TRBJ2-1): DTGVSQNPRHKITKRGQNVTFRCDPISEHNRLYWYRQTLGQGPEFLTYFQNEAQLEKSRLLSDRFSAERPKGSFSTLEIQRTEQGDSAMYLCASSTSYRARNEQFFGPGTRLTVL.

V is TRBV5-6 and J is TRBJ2-1; 10 bases are a match to TRBD1. This CDR3 is 16 amino acids long. Germline-derived CDR1 and CDR2 are SGHDT and YYEEEE. V lost 5 bases and J lost 7; bases outside the gene matches: 12. DNA for the CDR3: TGTGCCAGCAGTTCCGGGACAGGGGTTCCTTTAAATGAGCAGTTCTTC. As protein: CASSSGTGVPLNEQFF.

This clonotype was seen a few times. The genes are TRBV12-3 or TRBV12-4 and TRBJ1-1; possibly TRBD1 for D (5 bases). V was pared by 6 bases and J by 1 base, with 21 bases between. The CDR3 length is 17 residues. CDR3 residues: CASRSRGGANQNTEAFF. The CDR3 DNA reads TGTGCCAGCAGATCCCGTGGGGGTGCTAACCAGAACACTGAAGCTTTCTTT.

V usage is TRBV25-1 and J usage is TRBJ1-3; D gene ambiguous. The length of the CDR3 is 13 residues. CDR1 is MGHDK and CDR2 is SYGVNS in the germline V gene. The V end was cut by 3 bases, the J end by 8 bases, with 11 bases between. DNA of the CDR3: TGTGCCAGCAGTGATCCCGGCGGCTACACCATATATTTT. Residues: CASSDPGGYTIYF.